Listed below are T cell receptor beta chains from one sample, sequenced in a study of cytomegalovirus exposure and HLA in healthy donors. Assay used: immunoSEQ multiplex PCR; TCRdb lists only in-frame clones, some missing. This repertoire shows about 99,000 clones, 79% found once; its top ten account for about 4%. Sequencing was performed on PBMCs. All receptors come from a man aged 45-65 years in good health and CMV-seropositive. Both conserved end residues are part of each CDR3. Each record gives: clone size, J gene, V gene, D gene, CDR3 protein, CDR3 DNA. D genes are given only for firm matches. Some rows have no size entry. The others give once, few or many, or a class for an expanded clone.

-	TRBJ2-2	TRBV10-3	TRBD1	CAISNRDRGPGELFF	TGTGCCATCAGTAATAGGGACAGGGGTCCCGGGGAGCTGTTTTTT
-	TRBJ2-1	TRBV19	-	CASRTRSASYNEQFF	TGTGCCAGCCGTACGAGGAGCGCCTCCTACAATGAGCAGTTCTTC
-	TRBJ2-1	TRBV7-2	-	CASRLGGGRFGNEQFF	TGTGCCAGCAGATTAGGGGGCGGGAGGTTCGGAAATGAGCAGTTCTTC
-	TRBJ1-2	TRBV5-4	TRBD1	CASSLARDRVGYTF	TGTGCCAGCAGCTTGGCCAGGGACAGGGTTGGCTACACCTTC
-	TRBJ2-7	TRBV19	-	CASSIKHRQSYEQYF	TGTGCCAGTAGTATAAAACATAGACAGAGCTACGAGCAGTACTTC
once	TRBJ1-5	TRBV18	TRBD1	CASSPTGGVFSNQPQHF	TGTGCCAGCTCACCGACAGGGGGAGTTTTTAGCAATCAGCCCCAGCATTTT
-	TRBJ1-2	TRBV27	-	CASSLRGNYGYTF	TGTGCCAGCAGCTTACGGGGGAACTATGGCTACACCTTC
-	TRBJ1-4	TRBV6-1	-	CASSDKGQGKEKLFF	TGTGCCAGCAGTGATAAAGGGCAGGGAAAGGAAAAACTGTTTTTT
few	TRBJ1-4	TRBV9	-	CASSVGQPNEKLFF	TGTGCCAGCAGCGTAGGACAGCCAAATGAAAAACTGTTTTTT
-	TRBJ2-2	TRBV10-3	-	CAISPGQGESGELFF	TGTGCCATCAGTCCCGGACAAGGGGAATCCGGGGAGCTGTTTTTT
once	TRBJ1-5	TRBV19	TRBD1	CASSSRDSSNQPQHF	TGTGCCAGTAGTTCCCGGGACAGTAGCAATCAGCCCCAGCATTTT
-	TRBJ1-4	TRBV30	-	CAWSGTTANEKLFF	TGTGCCTGGAGTGGGACAACCGCTAATGAAAAACTGTTTTTT
-	TRBJ2-3	TRBV21-1	-	CASSQLRTDTQYF	TGTGCCAGCAGCCAACTTAGAACAGATACGCAGTATTTT
few	TRBJ2-7	TRBV27	TRBD2	CASSLQRGAYEQYF	TGTGCCAGCAGTTTACAGCGGGGAGCCTACGAGCAGTACTTC
-	TRBJ2-7	TRBV19	TRBD1	CASSTGQGTYEQYF	TGTGCCAGTAGTACGGGACAGGGAACCTACGAGCAGTACTTC
few	TRBJ2-2	TRBV18	-	CASRGGPNTGELFF	TGTGCCAGCCGGGGTGGGCCGAACACCGGGGAGCTGTTTTTT
once	TRBJ2-7	TRBV18	-	CASSPPNRTYEQYF	TGTGCCAGCTCACCACCCAACAGGACCTACGAGCAGTACTTC
-	TRBJ2-5	TRBV15	-	CASGVGEETQYF	TGTGCTTCAGGGGTAGGAGAAGAGACCCAGTACTTC
-	TRBJ1-1	TRBV5-3	TRBD1	CARSIDRETNTEAFF	TGTGCCAGAAGCATCGACAGGGAGACGAACACTGAAGCTTTCTTT
-	TRBJ2-2	TRBV9	-	CASSVGGMNTGELFF	TGTGCCAGCAGCGTAGGAGGGATGAACACCGGGGAGCTGTTTTTT
-	TRBJ1-2	TRBV6-5	-	CASTTGSLGYTF	TGTGCCAGCACCACGGGGAGTCTAGGCTACACCTTC
-	TRBJ1-5	TRBV7-9	TRBD1	CASSPYGTESNQPQHF	TGTGCCAGCAGCCCCTACGGGACAGAATCCAATCAGCCCCAGCATTTT
-	TRBJ2-5	TRBV5-1	TRBD1	CASSMSPGTGGGGKTQYF	TGCGCCAGCAGCATGTCACCCGGGACAGGGGGCGGAGGGAAGACCCAGTACTTC
few	TRBJ2-7	TRBV11-3	TRBD2	CAGRQRESYEQYF	TGTGCCGGCCGGCAGCGGGAGTCGTACGAGCAGTACTTC
-	TRBJ2-7	TRBV28	TRBD2	CASSLIAGGTAYEQYF	TGTGCCAGCAGTTTAATAGCGGGAGGTACCGCCTACGAGCAGTACTTC
-	TRBJ1-5	TRBV28	-	CASSTGDQPQHF	TGTGCCAGCAGTACCGGGGATCAGCCCCAGCATTTT
-	TRBJ2-4	TRBV4-1	TRBD2	CASRGLAGGPMYF	TGCGCCAGCAGGGGACTAGCGGGAGGGCCGATGTACTTC
-	TRBJ1-2	TRBV30	-	CAWSVLAGGGHHDGYTF	TGTGCCTGGAGTGTACTGGCGGGTGGGGGACACCACGATGGCTACACCTTC
once	TRBJ2-3	TRBV30	-	CAWSAGSTDTQYF	TGTGCCTGGAGTGCCGGGAGCACAGATACGCAGTATTTT
-	TRBJ2-7	TRBV4-2	TRBD2	CASSTGAGGLGEQYF	TGTGCCAGCAGCACCGGTGCGGGAGGGCTAGGCGAGCAGTACTTC
-	TRBJ1-1	TRBV6-1	-	CASSEARGFTEAFF	TGTGCCAGCAGTGAAGCGCGGGGTTTCACTGAAGCTTTCTTT
-	TRBJ2-1	TRBV28	-	CASSLELDSYNEQFF	TGTGCCAGCAGTTTAGAACTAGACTCCTACAATGAGCAGTTCTTC
-	TRBJ2-1	TRBV27	-	CASSLDGNSYNEQFF	TGTGCCAGCAGTTTGGACGGGAACTCCTACAATGAGCAGTTCTTC
-	TRBJ2-1	TRBV18	-	CASSPGQGGYNEQFF	TGTGCCAGCTCCCCTGGACAGGGAGGGTACAATGAGCAGTTCTTC
-	TRBJ2-5	TRBV11-2	-	CASSLFPEGGVPLQETQYF	TGTGCCAGCAGCTTATTCCCCGAGGGTGGGGTTCCCTTGCAAGAGACCCAGTACTTC
-	TRBJ1-1	TRBV5-6	TRBD1	CASTGGVTNTEAFF	TGTGCCAGCACAGGGGGCGTGACGAACACTGAAGCTTTCTTT
-	TRBJ2-2	TRBV6-6	-	CASIHRAVGTGELFF	TGTGCCAGCATTCACAGGGCGGTGGGCACCGGGGAGCTGTTTTTT
once	TRBJ2-5	TRBV6-6	TRBD1	CASSQDRGAETQYF	TGTGCCAGCAGCCAGGACAGGGGGGCAGAGACCCAGTACTTC
-	TRBJ2-5	TRBV6-5	-	CASSLNPGFQETQYF	TGTGCCAGCAGTCTGAACCCGGGGTTCCAAGAGACCCAGTACTTC
-	TRBJ2-7	TRBV7-9	TRBD2	CASSRQMTSGRAHEQYF	TGTGCCAGCAGCCGACAGATGACTAGCGGGAGGGCCCACGAGCAGTACTTC
-	TRBJ2-2	TRBV7-3	TRBD1	CASSLKDRGVGGELFF	TGTGCCAGCAGCTTAAAGGACAGGGGTGTCGGCGGGGAGCTGTTTTTT
-	TRBJ2-7	TRBV7-9	TRBD1	CASSLGTGNVEQYF	TGTGCCAGCAGCCTTGGGACAGGGAATGTCGAGCAGTACTTC
once	TRBJ2-5	TRBV7-3	-	CASSLVRGGQETQYF	TGTGCCAGCAGCTTAGTTAGGGGGGGACAAGAGACCCAGTACTTC
-	TRBJ2-7	TRBV4-1	-	CASSQGLVVTYEQYF	TGCGCCAGCAGCCAGGGACTGGTAGTAACCTACGAGCAGTACTTC
-	TRBJ2-3	TRBV7-3	-	CASSEQADTQYF	TGTGCCAGCAGCGAGCAGGCAGATACGCAGTATTTT
-	TRBJ2-7	TRBV5-1	-	CASSGSGHEQYF	TGCGCCAGCAGCGGATCAGGCCACGAGCAGTACTTC
few	TRBJ2-2	TRBV27	-	CASSPPVPGELFF	TGTGCCAGCAGTCCCCCAGTTCCCGGGGAGCTGTTTTTT
-	TRBJ1-1	TRBV7-3	-	CASSLNSLRGSEAFF	TGTGCCAGCAGCTTAAACTCCCTCCGGGGGTCTGAAGCTTTCTTT
-	TRBJ2-1	TRBV30	-	CAWSAGFNEQFF	TGTGCCTGGAGTGCTGGCTTCAATGAGCAGTTCTTC